This T cell receptor (beta chain) was retrieved from a study of CD8 T cells in Susac syndrome. Germline V CDR1 and CDR2: GTSNPN, SVGIG (reference sequence). This CDR3 is built from 11 residues. V gave up 2 bases and J gave up 3 bases, with 5 bases separating them. Random hexamers were used to reverse transcribe an amount of roughly 0.5 to 1 ug RNA. Amplification of TCR beta CDR3 by immunoSEQ multiplex PCR spanned 54 Vbeta and 13 Jbeta. TCRdb ran MiXCR on the immunoSEQ multiplex PCR reads and lists one entry per CDR3 protein. The top ten clones hold approximately 0.3% of a sample with about 140,000 distinct CDR3 sequences, 94% of them seen once. Matched for age and sex, the controls were healthy donors. Negative isolation was applied to CD8+ and CD4+ T cells, and FACS enrichment was applied to TEMRA cells.

Material: CD8+ T cells from PBMCs. The genes are TRBV30 and TRBJ2-7; D not certain. This TCR derives from a human donor in good health. The DNA of the CDR3 is TGTGCCTGGAGTTCCGACTACGAGCAGTACTTC. As protein: CAWSSDYEQYF.